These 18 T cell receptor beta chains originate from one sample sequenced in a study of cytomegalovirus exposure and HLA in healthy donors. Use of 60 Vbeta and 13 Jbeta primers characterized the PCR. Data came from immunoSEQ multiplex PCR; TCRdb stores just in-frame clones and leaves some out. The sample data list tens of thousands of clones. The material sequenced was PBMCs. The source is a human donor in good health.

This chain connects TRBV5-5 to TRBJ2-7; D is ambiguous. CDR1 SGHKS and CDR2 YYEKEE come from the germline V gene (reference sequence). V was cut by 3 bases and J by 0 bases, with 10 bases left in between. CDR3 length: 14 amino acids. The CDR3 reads CASSSSPGSYEQYF. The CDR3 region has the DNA TGTGCCAGCAGCTCCTCCCCGGGCTCCTACGAGCAGTACTTC.

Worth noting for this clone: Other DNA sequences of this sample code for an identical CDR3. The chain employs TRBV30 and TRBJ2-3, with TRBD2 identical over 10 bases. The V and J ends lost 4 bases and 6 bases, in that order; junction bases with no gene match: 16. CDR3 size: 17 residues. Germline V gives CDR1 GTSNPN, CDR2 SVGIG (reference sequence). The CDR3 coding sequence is TGTGCCTGGAAAGATAGCGGGGGGCCAGGGATCAAGGATACGCAGTATTTT. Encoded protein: CAWKDSGGPGIKDTQYF.

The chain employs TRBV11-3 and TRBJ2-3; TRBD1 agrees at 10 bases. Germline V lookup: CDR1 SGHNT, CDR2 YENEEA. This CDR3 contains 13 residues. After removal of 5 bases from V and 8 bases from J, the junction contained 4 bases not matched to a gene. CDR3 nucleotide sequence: TGTGCCAGCAGCACCCGACAGGGGGCTACGCAGTATTTT. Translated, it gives CASSTRQGATQYF.

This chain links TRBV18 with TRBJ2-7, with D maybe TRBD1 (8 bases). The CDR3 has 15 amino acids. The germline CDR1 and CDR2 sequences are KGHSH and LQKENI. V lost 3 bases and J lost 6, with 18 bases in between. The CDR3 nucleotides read TGTGCCAGCTCACCCCAGGGGGCGGGGGTCCGCGAGCAGTACTTC. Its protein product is CASSPQGAGVREQYF.

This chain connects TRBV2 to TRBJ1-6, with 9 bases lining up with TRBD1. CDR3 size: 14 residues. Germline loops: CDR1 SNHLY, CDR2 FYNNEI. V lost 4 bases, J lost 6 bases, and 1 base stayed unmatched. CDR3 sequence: CASSVDRGNSPLHF. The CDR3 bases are TGTGCCAGCAGTGTGGACAGGGGTAATTCACCCCTCCACTTT.

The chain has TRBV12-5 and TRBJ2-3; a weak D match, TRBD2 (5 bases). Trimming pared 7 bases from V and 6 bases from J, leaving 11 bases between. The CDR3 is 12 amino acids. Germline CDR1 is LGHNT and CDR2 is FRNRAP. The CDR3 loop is CASARTGDTQYF. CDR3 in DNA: TGTGCTAGTGCCCGAACGGGGGATACGCAGTATTTT.

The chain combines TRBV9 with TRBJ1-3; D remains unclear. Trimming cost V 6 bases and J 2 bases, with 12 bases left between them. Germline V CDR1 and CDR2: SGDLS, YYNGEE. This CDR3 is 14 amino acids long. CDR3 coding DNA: TGTGCCAGCACCGGTGCGCACCCTGGAAACACCATATATTTT. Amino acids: CASTGAHPGNTIYF.

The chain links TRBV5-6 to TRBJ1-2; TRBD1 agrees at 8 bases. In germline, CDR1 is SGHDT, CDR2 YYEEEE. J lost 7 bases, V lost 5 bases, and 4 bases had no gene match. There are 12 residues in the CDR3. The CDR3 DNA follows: TGTGCCAGCAGAATAGACAGGGGTGGCTACACCTTC. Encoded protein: CASRIDRGGYTF.

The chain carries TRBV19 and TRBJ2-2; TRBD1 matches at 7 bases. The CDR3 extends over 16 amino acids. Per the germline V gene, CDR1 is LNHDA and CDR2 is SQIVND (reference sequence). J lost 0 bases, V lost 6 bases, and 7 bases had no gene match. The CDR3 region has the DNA TGTGCCAGTAGGGTCAGGGGGAGTTCGAACACCGGGGAGCTGTTTTTT. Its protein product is CASRVRGSSNTGELFF.

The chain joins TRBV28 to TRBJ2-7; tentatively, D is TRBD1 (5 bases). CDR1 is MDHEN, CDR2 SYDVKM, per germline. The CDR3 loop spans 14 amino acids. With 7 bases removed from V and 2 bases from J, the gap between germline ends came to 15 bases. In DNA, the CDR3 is TGTGCCAGCAATGCCCGACAGCTCCCCTACGAGCAGTACTTC. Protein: CASNARQLPYEQYF. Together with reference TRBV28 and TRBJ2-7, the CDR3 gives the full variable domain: DVKVTQSSRYLVKRTGEKVFLECVQDMDHENMFWYRQDPGLGLRLIYFSYDVKMKEKGDIPEGYSVSREKKERFSLILESASTNQTSMYLCASNARQLPYEQYFGPGTRLTVT.

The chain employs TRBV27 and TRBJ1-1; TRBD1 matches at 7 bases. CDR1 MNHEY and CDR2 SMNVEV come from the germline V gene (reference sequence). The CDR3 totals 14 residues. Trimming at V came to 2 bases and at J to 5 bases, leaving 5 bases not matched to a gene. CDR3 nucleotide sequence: TGTGCCAGCAGTTTAAGACAGGGTAGGACTGAAGCTTTCTTT. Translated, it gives CASSLRQGRTEAFF.

This CDR3 is CASSYSGTGSQETQYF. The CDR3 region has the DNA TGTGCCAGCAGTTACTCCGGGACAGGGTCCCAAGAGACCCAGTACTTC. This chain uses TRBV6-5 with TRBJ2-5, with 9 bases matching TRBD1. Looked up from germline, CDR1 is MNHEY and CDR2 is SVGAGI. This CDR3 is 16 amino acids long. J gave up 1 base and V 0 bases, and 3 bases lay outside the gene matches.

CDR3 DNA: TGTGCCAGTAGTATTGGGGAAGGGGCGGGGGTCACAGATACGCAGTATTTT. Translation gives CASSIGEGAGVTDTQYF. V is TRBV19 and J is TRBJ2-3; 7 positions match TRBD2. Germline trimming cut 3 bases from V and 2 bases from J; bases unmatched to any gene: 11. This CDR3 is built from 17 residues. The germline V gene encodes CDR1 LNHDA and CDR2 SQIVND (reference sequence).

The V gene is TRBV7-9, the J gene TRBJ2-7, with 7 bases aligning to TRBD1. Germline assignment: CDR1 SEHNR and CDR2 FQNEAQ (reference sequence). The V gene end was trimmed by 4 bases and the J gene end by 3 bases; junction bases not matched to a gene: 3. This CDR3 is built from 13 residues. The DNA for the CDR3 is TGTGCCAGCAGCTACAGGGGCGACTACGAGCAGTACTTC. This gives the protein CASSYRGDYEQYF. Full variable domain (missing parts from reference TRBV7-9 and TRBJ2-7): DTGVSQNPRHKITKRGQNVTFRCDPISEHNRLYWYRQTLGQGPEFLTYFQNEAQLEKSRLLSDRFSAERPKGSFSTLEIQRTEQGDSAMYLCASSYRGDYEQYFGPGTRLTVT.

The CDR3 DNA reads TGTGCCAGTACCCAAACAGGACAGGACAATCAGCCCCAGCATTTT. This encodes CASTQTGQDNQPQHF. The chain joins TRBV19 to TRBJ1-5; 7 positions agree with TRBD1. CDR3 length equals 15 residues. V gave up 7 bases and J gave up 3 bases; unmatched junction bases: 9. Germline-derived CDR1 and CDR2 are LNHDA and SQIVND (reference sequence).

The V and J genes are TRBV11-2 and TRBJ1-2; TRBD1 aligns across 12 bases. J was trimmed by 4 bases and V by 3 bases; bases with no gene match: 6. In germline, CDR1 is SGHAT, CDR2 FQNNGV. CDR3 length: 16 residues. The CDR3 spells CASSFGGQGASYGYTF. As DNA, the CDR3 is TGTGCCAGCAGCTTCGGGGGACAGGGGGCGTCCTATGGCTACACCTTC.

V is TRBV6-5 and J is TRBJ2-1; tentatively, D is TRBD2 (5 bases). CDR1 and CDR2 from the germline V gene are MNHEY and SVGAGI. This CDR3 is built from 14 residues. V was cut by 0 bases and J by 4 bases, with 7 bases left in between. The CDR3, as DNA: TGTGCCAGCAGTTACTCCCCGGGATACAATGAGCAGTTCTTC. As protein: CASSYSPGYNEQFF.

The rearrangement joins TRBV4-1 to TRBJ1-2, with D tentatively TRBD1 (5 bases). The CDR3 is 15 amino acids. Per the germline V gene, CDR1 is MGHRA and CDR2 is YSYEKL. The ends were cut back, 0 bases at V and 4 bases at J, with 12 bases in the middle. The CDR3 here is CASSQEESQAYGYTF. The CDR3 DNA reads TGCGCCAGCAGCCAAGAAGAGTCACAGGCCTATGGCTACACCTTC.